Below, one TCR beta chain is given with its context. Profiling relied on immunoSEQ multiplex PCR, and the TCRdb table lists in-frame clones only, not all of them. This sample has a few hundred thousand clones; 85% to 90% occur once, and the top ten carry over 3.5%. The data derive from a study of blood T cell repertoires in COVID-19. Trimming removed 5 bases from V and 7 bases from J; junction bases left unmatched: 5. Germline values: CDR1 SGHRS, CDR2 YFSETQ. This CDR3 region has 14 residues. The specimen sequenced was peripheral blood. The receptor's source is a woman aged 40-49 years with acute or convalescent COVID-19. The rearrangement links TRBV5-1 to TRBJ1-6, with 8 bases that match TRBD1. This CDR3 reads CASSRTGNNSPLHF. The DNA of the CDR3 is TGCGCCAGCAGTCGGACAGGGAACAATTCACCCCTCCACTTT.